This entry features one TCR beta chain sequence. Reverse transcription of roughly 0.45 to 1 ug RNA was performed with random hexamers. With immunoSEQ multiplex PCR, TCR beta CDR3 was amplified across 54 Vbeta and 13 Jbeta. MiXCR, run by TCRdb on the immunoSEQ multiplex PCR reads, gives a single entry per CDR3 protein. The sample comprises about 210,000 distinct CDR3 sequences, under 95% of which are singletons, and 0.1% to 0.12% rests with the top ten. This sample was included in a study of CD8 T cells in Susac syndrome. From germline, CDR1 is MDHEN and CDR2 SYDVKM. V dropped 6 bases and J dropped 8; count of bases not matched to a gene: 11. CDR3 size: 15 residues.

The chain has TRBV28 and TRBJ1-2; 11 nucleotides line up with TRBD1. The sequenced sample was CD4+ T cells from PBMCs. The sequence came from a human donor in good health. CDR3 residues: CASSLPGQGARGYTF. The CDR3 nucleotides are TGTGCCAGCAGCTTACCCGGACAGGGGGCAAGGGGCTACACCTTC.